This TCR beta chain was identified during a study of blood T cell repertoires in COVID-19. Study overall: The origin of the acute and convalescent COVID-19 samples was the United States, Italy and Spain. PBMCs, B-cell-depleted T cells, or T cells were the source of the cDNA or gDNA that made up the material.

In the source study's methods: Reference gene primers were amplified, and this amplification served to estimate nucleated cell counts. Here immunoSEQ multiplex PCR was the method, and the copy in TCRdb shows in-frame clones only, minus some. D and trimming were read from the DNA, whereas the V and J calls and clone size are those reported in that table. The table has 100,000 to 150,000 clones, around 80% seen once. V lost 3 bases to trimming and J lost 4 bases, with 12 bases between them. The CDR3 spans 15 residues. Germline-derived CDR1 and CDR2 are MNHEY and SMNVEV (reference sequence). The clonotype comes from a man older than 75 with active or convalescent COVID-19. The chain uses TRBV27 and TRBJ2-2, with D unclear. Sample: peripheral blood. CDR3 loop: CASSFAPGGTGELFF. CDR3 coding DNA: TGTGCCAGCAGTTTCGCCCCGGGTGGCACCGGGGAGCTGTTTTTT.